These 31 T cell receptor beta chains came from one sample sequenced in a study of cytomegalovirus exposure and HLA in healthy donors. The protocol was immunoSEQ multiplex PCR, while the TCRdb copy is restricted to in-frame clones and leaves out a portion. The sample contains 250,000 or so clones, around 87% of which appear only once. Material for sequencing was PBMCs. These receptors all stem from a man in his late teens or twenties in good health and CMV-seronegative.

The chain links TRBV5-8 to TRBJ1-5; no clear D. Germline V gives CDR1 SGHTS, CDR2 YDEGEE. Deletions cut 2 bases from V and 9 bases from J, with 24 bases between. The length of the CDR3 is 17 residues. The CDR3 sequence is CASSFDAQAASVAPQHF. The DNA for the CDR3 is TGTGCCAGCAGCTTTGATGCGCAGGCCGCTTCTGTGGCGCCCCAGCATTTT.

This chain links TRBV7-9 with TRBJ2-7; D call uncertain. V lost 1 base to trimming and J lost 5 bases, with 6 bases between them. Germline CDR1 SEHNR, CDR2 FQNEAQ (reference sequence). The CDR3 spans 12 residues. This CDR3 reads CASSLGVDEQYF. Written as DNA, the CDR3 is TGTGCCAGCAGCTTAGGAGTAGACGAGCAGTACTTC.

V is TRBV7-9 and J is TRBJ1-2; TRBD1 matches at 8 bases. With V trimmed by 5 bases and J by 4 bases, 18 bases remained unmatched. In germline, CDR1 is SEHNR, CDR2 FQNEAQ (reference sequence). The CDR3 spans 18 residues. CDR3 sequence reads: CASSLHPGQDTSVYGYTF. CDR3 sequence (DNA): TGTGCCAGCAGCCTACACCCGGGACAGGATACCTCTGTCTATGGCTACACCTTC. Filled out from reference TRBV7-9 and TRBJ1-2, the complete variable domain reads DTGVSQNPRHKITKRGQNVTFRCDPISEHNRLYWYRQTLGQGPEFLTYFQNEAQLEKSRLLSDRFSAERPKGSFSTLEIQRTEQGDSAMYLCASSLHPGQDTSVYGYTFGSGTRLTVV.

V and J are TRBV27 and TRBJ2-7; 7 nucleotides line up with TRBD1. V was clipped by 6 bases and J by 7 bases; unmatched bases: 12. Germline V lookup: CDR1 MNHEY, CDR2 SMNVEV (reference sequence). The CDR3 runs to 14 residues. The CDR3 bases are TGTGCCAGCAGCCTCGTCGCAGGGGGTGGGGAGCAGTACTTC. It yields the protein CASSLVAGGGEQYF.

The chain is built from TRBV5-1 and TRBJ2-1; 15 bases agree with TRBD2. CDR1 SGHRS and CDR2 YFSETQ come from the germline V gene. The CDR3 has 17 residues. V lost 2 bases, J lost 7 bases, and 7 bases stayed unmatched. CDR3 nucleotide sequence: TGCGCCAGCAGCTTCCCCTCTGGACTAGCGGGAGGGAATGAGCAGTTCTTC. It specifies CASSFPSGLAGGNEQFF.

The rearrangement links TRBV27 to TRBJ1-2, with a tentative D call TRBD1 (6 bases). This CDR3 has 13 residues. The ends were cut back, 1 base at V and 8 bases at J, with 11 bases in the middle. Germline CDR1 and CDR2: MNHEY and SMNVEV (reference sequence). The CDR3 DNA reads as TGTGCCAGCAGTTTATTCACAGGGTCGGGCTACACCTTC. This encodes CASSLFTGSGYTF.

The chain joins TRBV6-1 to TRBJ1-1; 7 positions agree with TRBD1. Germline V lookup: CDR1 MNHNS, CDR2 SASEGT. With V trimmed by 11 bases and J by 0 bases, 9 bases remained unmatched. The CDR3 loop spans 14 amino acids. The CDR3 bases are TGTGCCGGGGGGCAGGGGGTAATGAACACTGAAGCTTTCTTT. Protein: CAGGQGVMNTEAFF.

This chain links TRBV5-1 with TRBJ2-7; 12 bases align to TRBD2. The CDR3 is made up of 15 amino acids. The germline V gene encodes CDR1 SGHRS and CDR2 YFSETQ. V gave up 4 bases and J gave up 6 bases; unmatched junction bases: 8. The CDR3 loop is CASSGGLAGGSEQYF. CDR3 bases: TGCGCCAGCAGCGGGGGACTAGCGGGTGGCTCCGAGCAGTACTTC. The entire variable domain, with the rest obtained from reference TRBV5-1 and TRBJ2-7, is as follows: KAGVTQTPRYLIKTRGQQVTLSCSPISGHRSVSWYQQTPGQGLQFLFEYFSETQRNKGNFPGRFSGRQFSNSRSEMNVSTLELGDSALYLCASSGGLAGGSEQYFGPGTRLTVT.

The CDR3: CASSPRTSGSSTGELFF. The CDR3, as DNA: TGTGCCAGCAGCCCCCGGACTAGCGGGAGTTCGACCGGGGAGCTGTTTTTT. The chain links TRBV7-8 to TRBJ2-2; TRBD2 aligns across 13 bases. CDR1 is SGHVS and CDR2 is FQNEAQ in the germline V gene. V trimming: 5 bases; J trimming: 5 bases; junction bases outside the gene matches: 8. The CDR3 extends over 17 amino acids.

V and J are TRBV28 and TRBJ1-1; D might be TRBD1 (5 bases). V dropped 7 bases and J dropped 3 bases, with 18 bases sitting between them. The length of the CDR3 is 15 residues. Germline-derived CDR1 and CDR2 are MDHEN and SYDVKM. DNA for the CDR3: TGTGCCAGCATCAAACGGCAGGGTATGGACACTGAAGCTTTCTTT. It translates to CASIKRQGMDTEAFF.

The chain uses TRBV7-9 and TRBJ2-3; 8 bases align to TRBD2. The J segment lost 1 base and the V segment lost 3 bases, leaving 6 bases of the junction unmatched. Germline-derived CDR1 and CDR2 are SEHNR and FQNEAQ (reference sequence). The CDR3 is 16 residues long. The CDR3 nucleotides read TGTGCCAGCAGCTTTTTGAGCGGGGGCCGCACAGATACGCAGTATTTT. It yields the protein CASSFLSGGRTDTQYF.

This clone appeared once. This chain connects TRBV6-5 to TRBJ1-1; D perhaps matches TRBD1 (6 bases). The germline V gene has CDR1 MNHEY and CDR2 SVGAGI. V was pared by 6 bases and J by 2 bases, with 13 bases between. The CDR3 runs 14 residues. CDR3 bases: TGTGCCAGCAGCTCTACGACAGGTAACACTGAAGCTTTCTTT. This sequence encodes CASSSTTGNTEAFF.

This chain connects TRBV11-2 to TRBJ2-3; 8 bases are a match to TRBD2. V lost 1 base to trimming and J lost 2 bases; unmatched junction nucleotides: 8. Germline loops: CDR1 SGHAT, CDR2 FQNNGV. CDR3 length equals 17 residues. In DNA form, the CDR3 reads TGTGCCAGCAGCTTAGGTCGTAGCGGGGCGTTCACAGATACGCAGTATTTT. Its translation: CASSLGRSGAFTDTQYF.

This chain links TRBV11-3 with TRBJ2-3, with 8 nucleotides matching TRBD1. Trimming cost V 5 bases and J 4 bases; bases outside gene matches: 2. This CDR3 region has 13 residues. Germline values: CDR1 SGHNT, CDR2 YENEEA. The CDR3 DNA follows: TGTGCCAGCAGCGTACAGGGGGCAGATACGCAGTATTTT. Its translation is CASSVQGADTQYF.

This clone appeared a single time. The rearrangement links TRBV4-1 to TRBJ2-7; TRBD1 matches 9 bases. The CDR3 length is 14 residues. Trimming cost V 2 bases and J 2 bases; bases outside gene matches: 1. The germline V gene encodes CDR1 MGHRA and CDR2 YSYEKL. CDR3 sequence: CASSQTGGAYEQYF. The CDR3 DNA sequence: TGCGCCAGCAGCCAAACAGGGGGCGCCTACGAGCAGTACTTC.

This clone occurred a few times. Other DNA variants within this sample encode the same CDR3. This chain uses TRBV27 with TRBJ2-7, with D unclear. The CDR3 has 12 residues. The V gene lost 3 bases and the J gene lost 6 bases, with 9 bases spanning the gap. CDR1 is MNHEY, CDR2 SMNVEV, per germline (reference sequence). CDR3 sequence (DNA): TGTGCCAGCAGTTTGAGAGGCCTCGAGCAGTACTTC. It is translated as CASSLRGLEQYF.

The chain uses TRBV9 and TRBJ2-3; TRBD2 might be the D (6 bases). CDR3 length: 16 residues. CDR1 is SGDLS, CDR2 YYNGEE, per germline. V was pared by 4 bases and J by 5 bases, with 20 bases between. CDR3 in DNA: TGTGCCAGCAGCCCAAAAGCGGGCCTCGGGATAGATACGCAGTATTTT. Amino acid sequence: CASSPKAGLGIDTQYF.

V is TRBV5-4 and J is TRBJ1-6; no reliable D call. Per the germline V gene, CDR1 is SGHNT and CDR2 is YYREEE (reference sequence). The CDR3 runs 12 residues. The V end was cut by 3 bases, the J end by 9 bases, with 7 bases between. The chain's CDR3 is CASSSEISPLHF. CDR3 bases: TGTGCCAGCAGCTCGGAGATTTCACCCCTCCACTTT.

This rearrangement joins TRBV7-8 to TRBJ1-1, with 10 bases fitting TRBD1. V dropped 2 bases and J dropped 3; count of bases not matched to a gene: 9. The CDR3 runs to 17 residues. Germline V gives CDR1 SGHVS, CDR2 FQNEAQ. CDR3: CASSLRQGAGGYTEAFF. The CDR3 DNA follows: TGTGCCAGCAGCTTACGACAGGGGGCAGGGGGGTACACTGAAGCTTTCTTT.

The chain is built from TRBV6-6 and TRBJ2-1; the D gene is possibly TRBD2 (5 bases). Trimming pared 6 bases from V and 4 bases from J, leaving 13 bases between. Germline CDR1 is MNHNY and CDR2 is SVGAGI (reference sequence). This CDR3 contains 14 residues. CDR3 in amino acids: CASSLQPGYNEQFF. DNA of the CDR3: TGTGCCAGCAGCTTACAACCGGGGTACAATGAGCAGTTCTTC.

This sequence joins TRBV5-1 and TRBJ1-2; 8 bases agree with TRBD1. Germline V lookup: CDR1 SGHRS, CDR2 YFSETQ. The ends lost 5 bases at V and 8 bases at J; junction bases unmatched: 8. The CDR3 runs to 13 residues. The CDR3 DNA follows: TGCGCCAGCAGTCTCAGGGGGCAGAGGGGCTACACCTTC. This sequence encodes CASSLRGQRGYTF.

The genes are TRBV6-6 and TRBJ1-6; 7 nucleotides line up with TRBD1. In germline, CDR1 is MNHNY, CDR2 SVGAGI (reference sequence). Germline trimming cut 6 bases from V and 1 base from J; bases unmatched to any gene: 3. This CDR3 has 15 residues. Here the CDR3 DNA reads TGTGCCAGCAGCAGACAGGGTTCCTATAATTCACCCCTCCACTTT. It codes for CASSRQGSYNSPLHF.

The chain is built from TRBV7-9 and TRBJ2-2; 10 bases fit TRBD2. This CDR3 contains 15 residues. Trimming took 4 bases from V and 5 from J; bases not matched to a gene: 4. CDR1 and CDR2 from the germline V gene are SEHNR and FQNEAQ (reference sequence). In nucleotides, the CDR3 is TGTGCCAGCAGCTCTAGCGGGGGACTAACCGGGGAGCTGTTTTTT. Protein sequence: CASSSSGGLTGELFF.

This clone was counted a few times. The V call is TRBV5-4, the J call TRBJ2-2; no definite D call. This CDR3 comprises 12 residues. Germline CDR1 and CDR2: SGHNT and YYREEE (reference sequence). V was pared by 4 bases and J by 5 bases, with 6 bases between. The CDR3 sequence: CASSPPTGELFF. Written as DNA, the CDR3 is TGTGCCAGCAGCCCCCCGACCGGGGAGCTGTTTTTT.

The V gene is TRBV4-1, the J gene TRBJ2-3; TRBD2 matches 11 bases. CDR1 is MGHRA and CDR2 is YSYEKL in the germline V gene. This CDR3 has 18 residues. After removal of 0 bases from V and 4 bases from J, the junction contained 9 bases not matched to a gene. The CDR3 DNA is TGCGCCAGCAGCCAAGAGGCGGCTAGCGGGGGGAATGCAGATACGCAGTATTTT. The encoded protein is CASSQEAASGGNADTQYF.

The chain uses TRBV7-9 and TRBJ1-6; D is undetermined. Per germline, CDR1 SEHNR and CDR2 FQNEAQ (reference sequence). Trimming removed 2 bases at V and 0 bases at J, with 8 bases between. This CDR3 contains 16 residues. The CDR3 DNA reads TGTGCCAGCAGCTTAAAATTACACTCCTATAATTCACCCCTCCACTTT. Its protein product is CASSLKLHSYNSPLHF.

This chain links TRBV7-2 with TRBJ2-3, with D tentatively TRBD2 (5 bases). Trimming cost V 1 base and J 2 bases, with 13 bases left between them. The CDR3 extends over 16 amino acids. Per germline, CDR1 SGHTA and CDR2 FQGNSA. The CDR3 DNA reads as TGTGCCAGCAGCTTAGGACCTAGCTCTAACACAGATACGCAGTATTTT. Its protein product is CASSLGPSSNTDTQYF.

The chain employs TRBV6-6 and TRBJ2-1; D unresolved. Between the trimmed V and J ends, which lost 8 bases and 8 bases, there was a span of 16 bases. Germline V gene lookup returns CDR1 MNHNY and CDR2 SVGAGI (reference sequence). This CDR3 region has 13 residues. CDR3 residues: CASCVSRIDEQFF. The CDR3 DNA is TGTGCCAGCTGTGTCTCTAGGATCGATGAGCAGTTCTTC.

This clone was observed a handful of times. The chain is built from TRBV28 and TRBJ1-4; D gene ambiguous. Germline V CDR1 and CDR2: MDHEN, SYDVKM. Deletions cut 5 bases from V and 10 bases from J, with 14 bases between. This CDR3 region has 13 residues. The CDR3 spells CASSPHGEAKLFF. The CDR3 bases are TGTGCCAGCAGTCCTCATGGGGAGGCAAAACTGTTTTTT.

The gene calls are TRBV9 and TRBJ2-1; TRBD2 aligns across 9 bases. The CDR3 is made up of 15 amino acids. V gave up 4 bases and J gave up 8 bases; unmatched junction bases: 10. Germline V gives CDR1 SGDLS, CDR2 YYNGEE. The CDR3 loop is CASSSRGTSRHEQFF. The DNA of the CDR3 is TGTGCCAGCAGCTCCCGCGGGACTAGCCGCCATGAGCAGTTCTTC.

The chain links TRBV5-1 to TRBJ1-3; 7 bases are shared with TRBD1. This CDR3 spans 15 amino acids. J lost 4 bases, V lost 5 bases, and 9 bases had no gene match. Germline lookup yields CDR1 SGHRS and CDR2 YFSETQ. The CDR3 DNA sequence: TGCGCCAGCAGATCCCCCGGGACAGAAGGAAACACCATATATTTT. Protein product: CASRSPGTEGNTIYF.